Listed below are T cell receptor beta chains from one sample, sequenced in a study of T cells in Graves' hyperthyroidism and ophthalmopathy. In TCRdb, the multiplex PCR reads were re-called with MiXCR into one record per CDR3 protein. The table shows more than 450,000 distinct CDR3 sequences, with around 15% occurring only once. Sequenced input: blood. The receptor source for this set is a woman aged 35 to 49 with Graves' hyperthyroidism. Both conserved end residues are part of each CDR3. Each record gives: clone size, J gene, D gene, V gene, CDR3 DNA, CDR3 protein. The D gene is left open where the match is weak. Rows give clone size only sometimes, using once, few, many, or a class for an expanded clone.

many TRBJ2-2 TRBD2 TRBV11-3 TGTGCCAGCAGCTTAGAAGGCCTAGCGGGAGTCGGGACCGGGGAGCTGTTTTTT CASSLEGLAGVGTGELFF
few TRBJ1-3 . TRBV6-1 TGTGCCAGCAGCCTGCAACCTGGGACGGGTGGAAACACCATATATTTT CASSLQPGTGGNTIYF
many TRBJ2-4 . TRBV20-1 TGCAGTGCTAGAGATCCCAGGGCTTCGGCCAAAAACATTCAGTACTTC CSARDPRASAKNIQYF
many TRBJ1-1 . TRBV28 TGTGCCAGCAGGGGGACCGGGACGAACACTGAAGCTTTCTTT CASRGTGTNTEAFF
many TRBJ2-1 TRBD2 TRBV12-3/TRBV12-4 TGTGCCAGCAGCCTGACTAGCGGGAGTAATGAGCAGTTCTTC CASSLTSGSNEQFF
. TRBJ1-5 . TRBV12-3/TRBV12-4 TGTGCCAGCAGTTTAACTGGGAGGGGTCAGCCCCAGCATTTT CASSLTGRGQPQHF
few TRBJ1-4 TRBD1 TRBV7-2 TGTGCCAGCAGCCCCAAGAGGGGGACAGGGTTTTCAACTAATGAAAAACTGTTTTTT CASSPKRGTGFSTNEKLFF
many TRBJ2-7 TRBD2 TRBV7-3 TGTGCCAGCAGCTCTAGCGGGAGGGCCCATTACGAGCAGTACTTC CASSSSGRAHYEQYF
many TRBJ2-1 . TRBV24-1 TGTGCCACCAGTGATTCGACCTACAATGAGCAGTTCTTC CATSDSTYNEQFF
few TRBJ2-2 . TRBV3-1 TGTGCCAGCAGGGACGGGAGCGAAACCGGGGAGCTGTTTTTT CASRDGSETGELFF
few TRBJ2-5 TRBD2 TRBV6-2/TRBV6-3 TGTGCCAGCAGTCACCTGGGACTAGCGGGAGGAGTAGAGACCCAGTACTTC CASSHLGLAGGVETQYF
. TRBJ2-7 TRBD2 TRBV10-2 TGCGCCAGCAGACCCTTTGGCGGGAGTTCCTACGAGCAGTACTTC CASRPFGGSSYEQYF
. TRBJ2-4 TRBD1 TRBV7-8 TGTGCCAGCAGCCGGACAGGGGTAGCCAAAAACATTCAGTACTTC CASSRTGVAKNIQYF
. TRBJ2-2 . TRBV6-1 TGTGCCAGCAGTCGGGGCGAGGGTTGGACCGGGGAGCTGTTTTTT CASSRGEGWTGELFF
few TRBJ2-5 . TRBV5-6 TGTGCCAGCAGCTACAGGGACCAAGAGACCCAGTACTTC CASSYRDQETQYF
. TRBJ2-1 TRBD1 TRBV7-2 TGTGCCAGCAGCCGAGACGGGACAGGGGACAATGAGCAGTTCTTC CASSRDGTGDNEQFF